The clone carrying this TCR beta chain came up a few times. Original processing methods: Estimation of nucleated cell counts relied on the amplification of reference gene primers. Assay used: immunoSEQ multiplex PCR; TCRdb lists only in-frame clones, some missing. That table furnishes V, J and clone size, whereas the DNA furnished D and trimming. The sample holds roughly 250,000 clones, around 80% seen once. The CDR3 is made up of 14 amino acids. Trimming took 7 bases from V and 4 from J; bases not matched to a gene: 7. Germline CDR1 reads SNHLY; CDR2 reads FYNNEI. This entry comes from a study of blood T cell repertoires in COVID-19. The wider study: COVID-19 samples collected from the United States, Italy and Spain covered acute and convalescent phases.

The J gene is TRBJ1-5, the V gene TRBV2, with 7 nucleotides matching TRBD1. Sample: peripheral blood. This sequence was found in a woman in her thirties or forties with active or convalescent COVID-19. The CDR3 here is CASKSLTGNQPQHF. The CDR3 DNA is TGTGCCAGCAAAAGTTTGACAGGGAATCAGCCCCAGCATTTT.